This T cell receptor (beta chain) comes out of a study of blood T cell repertoires in COVID-19. The assay was immunoSEQ multiplex PCR, and TCRdb's table has in-frame clones only and misses some. The table has approximately 140,000 clones, roughly 90% seen once. There are 13 residues in the CDR3. Germline V gene sequence: CDR1 LGHDT, CDR2 YNNKEL (reference sequence). Deletions cut 0 bases from V and 4 bases from J, with 4 bases between. The genes are TRBV3-1 (or the pseudogene TRBV3-2) and TRBJ1-5; D is ambiguous. What was sequenced was peripheral blood. This clonotype was sampled from a man aged 50-59 years with active or convalescent COVID-19. The CDR3, as DNA: TGTGCCAGCAGCCAAGACAGAAATCAGCCCCAGCATTTT. Translation: CASSQDRNQPQHF.